A single sample is the source of the 8 T cell receptor beta chains below, sequenced in a study of PD-1 blockade in classical Hodgkin lymphoma. Repertoires were generated with immunoSEQ multiplex PCR, while TCRdb's copy carries only in-frame clones and drops some. This sample has 50,000 to 65,000 clones, with around 90% found just once. Time point defined: cycle 4 day 1 (C4D1), after 6 weeks of nivolumab. Each of the patients experienced relapse following autologous stem cell transplantation, and their brentuximab vedotin exposure differed. The source was peripheral blood mononuclear cells (PBMCs), collected before the fourth cycle of nivolumab. These receptors all come from a human donor with classical Hodgkin lymphoma.

The rearrangement uses TRBV28 and TRBJ2-4; TRBD1 is a possible D gene (6 bases). Germline lookup yields CDR1 MDHEN and CDR2 SYDVKM. Between the trimmed V and J ends, which lost 2 bases and 6 bases, there was a span of 11 bases. The CDR3 is made up of 14 amino acids. In DNA, the CDR3 is TGTGCCAGCAGTTTAATACAGGGTATAAACATTCAGTACTTC. This sequence encodes CASSLIQGINIQYF.

The chain recombines TRBV18 with TRBJ2-1; no clear D. This CDR3 spans 15 amino acids. Looked up from germline, CDR1 is KGHSH and CDR2 is LQKENI. The V gene lost 2 bases and the J gene lost 0 bases, with 8 bases spanning the gap. CDR3 coding DNA: TGTGCCAGCTCACCAACGAAAAGCTCCTACAATGAGCAGTTCTTC. This translates into CASSPTKSSYNEQFF.

The chain combines TRBV28 with TRBJ1-4; a weak D match, TRBD1 (6 bases). The V end lost 5 bases, the J end lost 0 bases, and 10 bases lay between the germline ends. Germline-derived CDR1 and CDR2 are MDHEN and SYDVKM. The CDR3 length is 15 residues. The CDR3 region has the DNA TGTGCCAGCAGTCAGGGGACGGCAACTAATGAAAAACTGTTTTTT. It specifies CASSQGTATNEKLFF.

The V and J genes are TRBV4-1 and TRBJ1-4; tentatively, D is TRBD1 (5 bases). Germline V gives CDR1 MGHRA, CDR2 YSYEKL. This CDR3 has 15 amino acids. Trimming took 0 bases from V and 7 from J, leaving 12 bases between them. The CDR3 DNA reads TGCGCCAGCAGCCAAGAGGGGCAGGTTGGTGAAAAACTGTTTTTT. Protein: CASSQEGQVGEKLFF.

This sequence joins TRBV6-1 and TRBJ1-1; no clear D gene. V lost 6 bases, J lost 4 bases, and 18 bases lay in between. There are 15 residues in the CDR3. Germline CDR1 is MNHNS and CDR2 is SASEGT. DNA for the CDR3: TGTGCCAGCAGCGCTTTGGGAGGGAGCGGCACTGAAGCTTTCTTT. Residues: CASSALGGSGTEAFF.

The J gene is TRBJ2-7, the V gene TRBV19, with D hard to call. Germline V lookup: CDR1 LNHDA, CDR2 SQIVND (reference sequence). The CDR3 length is 12 residues. Trimming cost V 5 bases and J 0 bases, with 5 bases left between them. The CDR3 reads CASSPGSYEQYF. The CDR3 coding sequence is TGTGCCAGTAGTCCGGGCTCCTACGAGCAGTACTTC.

The V call is TRBV15, the J call TRBJ1-2; perhaps TRBD1 as D (5 bases). This CDR3 is 20 amino acids long. From germline, CDR1 is LNHNV and CDR2 YYDKDF (reference sequence). Trimming cost V 0 bases and J 1 base, with 24 bases left between them. CDR3 sequence: CATSREGLGIWQPFNYGYTF. Written as DNA, the CDR3 is TGTGCCACCAGCAGAGAGGGACTTGGGATATGGCAGCCTTTTAACTATGGCTACACCTTC.

Written as DNA, the CDR3 is TGTGCCAGCACGGGGGACACATACAATGAGCAGTTCTTC. Translating gives CASTGDTYNEQFF. The gene calls are TRBV6-6 and TRBJ2-1; perhaps D is TRBD1 or TRBD2 (6 bases each). This CDR3 region has 13 residues. Germline V gene sequence: CDR1 MNHNY, CDR2 SVGAGI (reference sequence). V shed 7 bases and J shed 4 bases, with 11 bases lying between them.